This record looks at one TCR beta chain sequence and its context. Antigen unknown. A multiplex PCR was run with 60 Vbeta primers and 13 Jbeta primers. In the study's own analysis: An analysis performed later counted about 80 million unique TCR beta chains (approximately 12 million of them shared). Generated by immunoSEQ multiplex PCR, the TCRdb table keeps only in-frame clones and is missing some. The V and J calls and the clone size are those of that table, but D and trimming were determined from the DNA. The data contain about 150,000 clones, about 80% of them singletons. This CDR3 spans 14 amino acids. J gave up 1 base and V 5 bases, and 2 bases lay outside the gene matches. The germline CDR1 and CDR2 sequences are MNHEY and SVGAGI. This record comes from a study of cytomegalovirus exposure and HLA in healthy donors. Study findings and constraints: Reported findings show TCR beta sequences accurately forecast HLA-A and HLA-B alleles in most subjects. A later analysis linked a missense DCLRE1C variant to TCR beta V- and J-gene trimming.

This TCR was recovered from a woman between 35 and 50 years old in good health and CMV-seronegative. The chain carries TRBV6-5 and TRBJ2-3; 8 bases are a match to TRBD1. The specimen sequenced was PBMCs. CDR3 in amino acids: CASSETGGTDTQYF. In DNA form, the CDR3 reads TGTGCCAGCAGTGAGACAGGGGGCACAGATACGCAGTATTTT.